The 4 T cell receptor beta chains given below trace back to one sample, sequenced in a study of blood T cell repertoires in COVID-19. Assay used: immunoSEQ multiplex PCR; TCRdb lists only in-frame clones, some missing. The data contain about 26,000 clones, almost 90% of them singletons. Source material: peripheral blood. All receptors come from a man between 65 and 85 years old with acute or convalescent COVID-19.

V and J are TRBV2 and TRBJ2-3; TRBD1 aligns across 9 bases. The CDR3 consists of 15 residues. Trimming removed 5 bases from V and 5 bases from J; junction bases left unmatched: 8. The germline gives CDR1 SNHLY, CDR2 FYNNEI. CDR3 region: CASSPPGQGRDTQYF. DNA of the CDR3: TGTGCCAGCAGTCCTCCGGGACAGGGTAGAGATACGCAGTATTTT.

This clone was counted only a few times. The chain couples TRBV7-9 to TRBJ2-2; TRBD1 matches at 7 bases. The CDR3 loop spans 15 amino acids. Trimming at V came to 5 bases and at J to 4 bases, leaving 7 bases not matched to a gene. CDR1 is SEHNR and CDR2 is FQNEAQ in the germline V gene (reference sequence). The CDR3 here is CASSHPNRGTGELFF. CDR3 sequence (DNA): TGTGCCAGCAGCCACCCGAACAGGGGCACCGGGGAGCTGTTTTTT. Full variable domain (remainder filled in from reference TRBV7-9 and TRBJ2-2): DTGVSQNPRHKITKRGQNVTFRCDPISEHNRLYWYRQTLGQGPEFLTYFQNEAQLEKSRLLSDRFSAERPKGSFSTLEIQRTEQGDSAMYLCASSHPNRGTGELFFGEGSRLTVL.

The chain is built from TRBV6-2 or TRBV6-3 and TRBJ2-7; D is unresolved. Germline V lookup: CDR1 MNHEY, CDR2 SVGEGT. This CDR3 spans 15 amino acids. Trimming pared 5 bases from V and 0 bases from J, leaving 14 bases between. The CDR3 is CASSTLESDSYEQYF. In nucleotides, the CDR3 is TGTGCCAGCAGTACGCTAGAGTCGGACTCCTACGAGCAGTACTTC.

The rearrangement uses TRBV5-8 and TRBJ1-5; D unresolved. V shed 0 bases and J shed 0 bases, with 4 bases lying between them. Germline V gives CDR1 SGHTS, CDR2 YDEGEE. This CDR3 has 14 amino acids. Written as DNA, the CDR3 is TGTGCCAGCAGCTTGGTCCTTAGCAATCAGCCCCAGCATTTT. Its translation is CASSLVLSNQPQHF.